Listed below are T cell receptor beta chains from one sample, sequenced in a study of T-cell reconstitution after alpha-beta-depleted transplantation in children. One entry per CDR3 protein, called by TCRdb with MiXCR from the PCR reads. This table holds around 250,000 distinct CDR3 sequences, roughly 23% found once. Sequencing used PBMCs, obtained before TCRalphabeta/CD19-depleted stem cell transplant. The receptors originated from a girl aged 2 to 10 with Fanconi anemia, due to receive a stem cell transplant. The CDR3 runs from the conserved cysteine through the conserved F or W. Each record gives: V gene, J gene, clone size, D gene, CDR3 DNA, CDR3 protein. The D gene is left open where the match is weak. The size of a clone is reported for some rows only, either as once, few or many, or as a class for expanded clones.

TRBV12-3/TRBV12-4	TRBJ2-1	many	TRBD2	TGTGCCAGCAGGTCTAGCGGGGGTGCTACCTACAATGAGCAGTTCTTC	CASRSSGGATYNEQFF
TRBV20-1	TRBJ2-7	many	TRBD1	TGCAGTGCTACCGGACAGGACGTATTTGTGGGGGAGCAGTACTTC	CSATGQDVFVGEQYF
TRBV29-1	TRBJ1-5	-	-	TGCAGCGTAACAGAGGGCAATCAGCCCCAGCATTTT	CSVTEGNQPQHF
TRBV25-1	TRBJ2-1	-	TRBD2	TGTGCCAGCAGCGATTATAAAAGCGGGAGGGCCGCTGAGCAGTTCTTC	CASSDYKSGRAAEQFF
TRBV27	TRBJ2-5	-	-	TGTGCCAGCAGTCAATTAGGCCCCCAAGAGACCCAGTACTTC	CASSQLGPQETQYF
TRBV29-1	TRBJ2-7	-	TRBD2	TGCAGCGTTGTTTCAGCGGGAGGACGGTACGAGCAGTACTTC	CSVVSAGGRYEQYF
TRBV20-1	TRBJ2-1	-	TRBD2	TGCAGTGCTAGTAGGACTAGCGTGTTCAATGAGCAGTTCTTC	CSASRTSVFNEQFF
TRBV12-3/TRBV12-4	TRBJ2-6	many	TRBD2	TGTGCCAGCAGTAAGACTAGCGGGGACTCTGGGGCCAACGTCCTGACTTTC	CASSKTSGDSGANVLTF
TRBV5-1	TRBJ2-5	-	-	TGCGCCAGCAGCGGAACAGGTTCAGAGACCCAGTACTTC	CASSGTGSETQYF
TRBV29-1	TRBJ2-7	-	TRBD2	TGCAGCGTCATCCGAATAGCGGGAGGCCCATACGAGCAGTACTTC	CSVIRIAGGPYEQYF
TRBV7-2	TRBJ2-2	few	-	TGTGCCAGCAGCTTAAACGCCGTCGTGGGCACCGGGGAGCTGTTTTTT	CASSLNAVVGTGELFF
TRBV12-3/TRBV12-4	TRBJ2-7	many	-	TGTGCCAGCAGTTTCGGCAACTCCTACGAGCAGTACTTC	CASSFGNSYEQYF
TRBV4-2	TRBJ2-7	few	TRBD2	TGTGCCAGCAGCCAGACCTCACTAGCGATCTACGAGCAGTACTTC	CASSQTSLAIYEQYF
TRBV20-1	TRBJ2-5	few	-	TGCAGTGCTAGAGCGGGGGGCCGGAGAGAGACCCAGTACTTC	CSARAGGRRETQYF
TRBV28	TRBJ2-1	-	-	TGTGCCAGCAGTCCCCCCCTGGGGGCAGGGAGCTCCTACAATGAGCAGTTCTTC	CASSPPLGAGSSYNEQFF
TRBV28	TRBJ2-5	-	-	TGTGCCAGCAGTCCCTCCGGGGCAACCAGGGGTCCAGAGACCCAGTACTTC	CASSPSGATRGPETQYF
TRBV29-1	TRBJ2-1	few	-	TGCAGCGTCGGCCTCCGGCTTACCTACAATGAGCAGTTCTTC	CSVGLRLTYNEQFF
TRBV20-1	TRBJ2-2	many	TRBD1	TGCAGTGCTAGTCTCCCTCGGACAGGGCTAACCGGGGAGCTGTTTTTT	CSASLPRTGLTGELFF
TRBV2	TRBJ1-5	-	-	TGTGCCAGCATCCAGGGAAGCAATCAGCCCCAGCATTTT	CASIQGSNQPQHF
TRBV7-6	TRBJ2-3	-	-	TGTGCCAGCAGCTTGGGCATTCAGAGGGGGAGCACAGATACGCAGTATTTT	CASSLGIQRGSTDTQYF
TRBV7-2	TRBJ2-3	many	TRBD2	TGTGCCAGCAGCTTTTTACCGGAGCGCGGGGGGCTCACAGATACGCAGTATTTT	CASSFLPERGGLTDTQYF
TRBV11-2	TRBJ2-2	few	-	TGTGCCAGCAGCGCCCGAGTGTACACCGGGGAGCTGTTTTTT	CASSARVYTGELFF
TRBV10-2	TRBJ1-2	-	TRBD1	TGCGCCATAAATAGTAGGACAGGTTATGGCTACACCTTC	CAINSRTGYGYTF
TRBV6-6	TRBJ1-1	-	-	TGTGCCAGCAGCCCTCAAAACACTGAAGCTTTCTTT	CASSPQNTEAFF
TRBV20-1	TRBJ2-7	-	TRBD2	TGCAGTGCTAAATGGGCTAGCGGGAGTTTTTTCTACGAGCAGTACTTC	CSAKWASGSFFYEQYF
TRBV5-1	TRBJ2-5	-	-	TGCGCCAGCAGCTTGGCCTTCAAGACCCAGTACTTC	CASSLAFKTQYF